This TCR beta chain was recorded in a study of blood T cell repertoires in COVID-19. The overall study: Acute and convalescent COVID-19 samples came from the United States, Italy and Spain. T cells, B-cell-depleted T cells, or PBMCs provided the cDNA or gDNA that served as material.

Original processing notes: Scientists estimated how many nucleated cells there were by amplifying reference gene primers. The assay was immunoSEQ multiplex PCR, and TCRdb's table has in-frame clones only and misses some. Clone size and the V and J calls come from that table; the DNA yielded D and trimming. Here the sample spans about 150,000 clones, approximately 88% being singletons. The CDR3 is 16 amino acids. CDR1 and CDR2 (germline): GTSNPN, SVGIG (reference sequence). V was pared by 1 base and J by 3 bases, with 9 bases of the junction left unmatched. This TCR was sampled from a man in his 60s with active or convalescent COVID-19. Sequencing was carried out using peripheral blood. The chain is built from TRBV30 and TRBJ2-7, with 10 bases fitting TRBD2. The CDR3 DNA follows: TGTGCCTGGAGTGACCCGCGGGCTAGCGGGAGCTACGAGCAGTACTTC. Translation: CAWSDPRASGSYEQYF.